Below are 12 T cell receptor beta chains sequenced from a single sample in a study of human T cells and chemical hapten exposure. TCRdb passed the RACE reads through MiXCR, listing each CDR3 protein once. The sample has some 380,000 distinct CDR3 sequences; around 4.8% are singletons. Time point noted: patch test 1, 2 weeks after DPC sensitization. Indicated treatment: therapeutic diphenylcyclopropenone sensitization with weekly scalp DPC. Sequenced material: whole blood, taken in connection with sensitization to the hapten diphenylcyclopropenone (DPC). Receptors originate from a woman aged 50 to 60 with alopecia areata. Some clones in this sample may be carry-over from other donors' samples.

This clonotype was picked up many times. This chain connects TRBV7-8 to TRBJ2-1; 7 bases map to TRBD2. Germline CDR1 is SGHVS and CDR2 is FQNEAQ. Trimming took 7 bases from V and 2 from J; bases not matched to a gene: 11. The CDR3 is 16 amino acids. The CDR3 bases are TGTGCCAGCAACCCCAGGGCGGGGGTTACCTACAATGAGCAGTTCTTC. Its translation: CASNPRAGVTYNEQFF.

This clonotype has at least ten counts. The rearrangement joins TRBV7-2 to TRBJ2-1; 7 bases align to TRBD2. V lost 0 bases to trimming and J lost 8 bases; unmatched junction nucleotides: 7. This CDR3 region has 15 residues. Germline V gene sequence: CDR1 SGHTA, CDR2 FQGNSA. CDR3 nucleotide sequence: TGTGCCAGCAGCTTAGCGCCTAGCGGAGGGGATGAGCAGTTCTTC. Translating gives CASSLAPSGGDEQFF. The variable domain in full, completed from reference TRBV7-2 and TRBJ2-1, reads GAGVSQSPSNKVTEKGKDVELRCDPISGHTALYWYRQSLGQGLEFLIYFQGNSAPDKSGLPSDRFSAERTGGSVSTLTIQRTQQEDSAVYLCASSLAPSGGDEQFFGPGTRLTVL.

This clonotype was recorded at least ten times. J is TRBJ1-2 and V is TRBV4-1; D remains unclear. V was clipped by 0 bases and J by 2 bases, with 4 bases between them. The CDR3 is made up of 13 amino acids. Germline assignment: CDR1 MGHRA and CDR2 YSYEKL. The CDR3: CASSQDGNYGYTF. CDR3 in DNA: TGCGCCAGCAGCCAAGATGGCAACTATGGCTACACCTTC.

The chain joins TRBV12-3 or TRBV12-4 to TRBJ2-7, with 7 bases lining up with TRBD2. V gave up 5 bases and J gave up 2 bases; unmatched junction bases: 9. This CDR3 is built from 15 residues. Here the CDR3 reads CASSPSGGRAYEQYF. DNA of the CDR3: TGTGCCAGCAGTCCATCCGGGGGGAGGGCCTACGAGCAGTACTTC.

This clonotype was recorded at least ten times. The chain joins TRBV24-1 to TRBJ2-1, with 8 bases identical to TRBD1. CDR1 KGHDR and CDR2 SFDVKD come from the germline V gene. The CDR3 runs 16 residues. The V segment lost 4 bases and the J segment 5 bases; nucleotides outside the gene matches: 9. CDR3 loop: CATSDATGGNDNEQFF. The CDR3 DNA is TGTGCCACCAGTGACGCTACAGGGGGAAATGACAATGAGCAGTTCTTC.

This clonotype was observed a few times. This chain links TRBV7-2 with TRBJ2-3; no reliable D call. Trimming shortened V by 2 bases and J by 1 base, and 13 bases separated the two germline ends. CDR3 length: 16 residues. Looked up from germline, CDR1 is SGHTA and CDR2 is FQGNSA. For the CDR3, the DNA is TGTGCCAGCAGCTTAACCTGGAAAGCTCGCACAGATACGCAGTATTTT. Translation gives CASSLTWKARTDTQYF.

This clonotype came up a few times. The chain links TRBV20-1 to TRBJ1-1, with a weak D call TRBD1 (5 bases). V was clipped by 5 bases and J by 6 bases, with 10 bases between them. The CDR3 totals 11 residues. Germline V gives CDR1 DFQATT, CDR2 SNEGSKA (reference sequence). The CDR3 region has the DNA TGCAGTGCTGGGGGGACTCCTGAAGCTTTCTTT. This translates into CSAGGTPEAFF.

The chain employs TRBV28 and TRBJ2-7; the D gene could be TRBD1 or TRBD2 (5 bases each). Deletions cut 8 bases from V and 2 bases from J, with 19 bases between. The CDR3 covers 15 residues. The germline V gene has CDR1 MDHEN and CDR2 SYDVKM. The CDR3, as DNA: TGTGCCAGCTCGGATGGGGGAGCTGGCGCCTACGAGCAGTACTTC. Protein product: CASSDGGAGAYEQYF.

The chain uses TRBV29-1 and TRBJ1-1, with 9 bases identical to TRBD1. In germline, CDR1 is SQVTM, CDR2 ANQGSEA. The CDR3 sequence is 13 residues long. The ends lost 7 bases at V and 1 base at J; junction bases unmatched: 4. The chain's CDR3 is CSARTGENTEAFF. CDR3 nucleotides: TGCAGCGCTCGGACAGGGGAGAACACTGAAGCTTTCTTT.

This chain uses TRBV12-3 or TRBV12-4 with TRBJ2-7; the match to TRBD1 covers 7 bases. This CDR3 contains 14 residues. After removal of 5 bases from V and 7 bases from J, the junction contained 11 bases not matched to a gene. CDR3 protein: CASSPYRGREEQYF. CDR3 DNA sequence: TGTGCCAGCAGTCCGTACAGGGGACGAGAAGAGCAGTACTTC.

This clonotype was detected ten times or more. The rearrangement joins TRBV13 to TRBJ2-7; 11 nucleotides align to TRBD1. V lost 3 bases to trimming and J lost 5 bases; unmatched junction nucleotides: 6. Germline V gene sequence: CDR1 PRHDT, CDR2 FYEKMQ (reference sequence). The CDR3 spans 15 residues. CDR3 amino acids: CASSFPGQGVDEQYF. In DNA, the CDR3 is TGTGCCAGCAGCTTTCCGGGACAGGGGGTCGACGAGCAGTACTTC.

This clonotype was observed many times. V usage is TRBV29-1 and J usage is TRBJ1-5; 7 bases are a match to TRBD1. Trimming removed 7 bases from V and 0 bases from J; junction bases left unmatched: 6. Per germline, CDR1 SQVTM and CDR2 ANQGSEA. The CDR3 is 14 residues long. The DNA of the CDR3 is TGCAGCGCCTGGGACAGTCATAGCAATCAGCCCCAGCATTTT. Its protein product is CSAWDSHSNQPQHF.